Below, 15 T cell receptor beta chains from the same sample are listed, as sequenced in a study of metastatic and nonmetastatic thyroid tumors. TCRdb reassembled clones from the PCR reads with MiXCR. The sample comprises around 30,000 clones, 20% to 30% of which are singletons, and under 2.5% rests with the top ten. Before thyroid surgery, none of the patients had received any treatment. The specimen was blood. The receptors here all came from a female donor with papillary thyroid cancer or a benign thyroid nodule (not recorded which). Some clones in this sample may be carry-over from other donors' samples.

By its share, this clone is medium-sized (0.01 to 0.1%). V usage is TRBV12-3 or TRBV12-4 and J usage is TRBJ1-2; TRBD1 is a possible D gene (5 bases). Trimming took off 5 bases at V and 6 bases at J, with 10 bases between the two ends. The length of the CDR3 is 12 residues. The CDR3 coding sequence is TGTGCCAGCAGTACCGGGACGGATGGCTACACCTTC. This encodes CASSTGTDGYTF.

This clone has more than one count but fewer than ten. Just one base apart from a much larger clone, this may be a read error. The V and J genes are TRBV4-1 and TRBJ1-4; D might be TRBD1 (5 bases). The length of the CDR3 is 16 residues. Germline V gene sequence: CDR1 MGHRA, CDR2 YSYEKL. The CDR3 sequence: CASSQDSTVSYERLFF. DNA for the CDR3: TGCGCCAGCAGCCAAGATTCGACAGTATCCTATGAAAGACTGTTTTTT.

This clone was counted many times. CDR3 region: CASKRLAGANVLTF. Written as DNA, the CDR3 is TGTGCCAGCAAAAGACTAGCTGGGGCCAACGTCCTGACTTTC. The V call is TRBV12-3 or TRBV12-4, the J call TRBJ2-6, with D maybe TRBD2 (6 bases). Deletions cut 7 bases from V and 2 bases from J, with 9 bases between. The CDR3 runs 14 residues.

This clone was seen repeatedly, ten times or more. This chain joins TRBV11-2 and TRBJ2-7; D unresolved. Trimming left V 3 bases short and J 7 bases short, with 13 bases between. The CDR3 extends over 13 amino acids. From germline, CDR1 is SGHAT and CDR2 FQNNGV. CDR3 coding DNA: TGTGCCAGCAGCTTTCGGGCCTTAGGTGAGCAGTACTTC. This gives the protein CASSFRALGEQYF.

This clone came up many times. The rearrangement uses TRBV20-1 and TRBJ1-4; no clear D gene. There are 14 residues in the CDR3. Trimming removed 5 bases at V and 0 bases at J, with 10 bases between. Germline lookup yields CDR1 DFQATT and CDR2 SNEGSKA (reference sequence). In nucleotides, the CDR3 is TGCAGTGCTGGTGACACCCCAACTAATGAAAAACTGTTTTTT. Translation gives CSAGDTPTNEKLFF.

About this clone: One end of the junction does not line up with germline, which may come from a read error. CDR3 DNA sequence: TGTGCCAGTACTATAGTGATTGTGACAGCTGGAGGTAACAATGAGCAGTTCTTC. It translates to CASTIVIVTAGGNNEQFF. This sequence joins TRBV19 and TRBJ2-1; D is possibly TRBD1 or TRBD2 (5 bases each). Germline assignment: CDR1 LNHDA and CDR2 SQIVND (reference sequence). This CDR3 is built from 18 residues.

By proportion, this clone is medium-sized (0.01 to 0.1%). The V gene is TRBV6-1, the J gene TRBJ2-7, with TRBD1 matching 7 bases. CDR1 is MNHNS, CDR2 SASEGT, per germline. The CDR3 loop spans 15 amino acids. V dropped 6 bases and J dropped 1; count of bases not matched to a gene: 9. CDR3 in DNA: TGTGCCAGCAGCTACGGACAGGATGGGTCCTACGAGCAGTACTTC. This translates into CASSYGQDGSYEQYF.

The chain joins TRBV7-8 to TRBJ2-5, with D perhaps TRBD1 (5 bases). Between the trimmed V and J ends, which lost 4 bases and 9 bases, there was a span of 18 bases. This CDR3 comprises 14 residues. Looked up from germline, CDR1 is SGHVS and CDR2 is FQNEAQ. CDR3 amino acids: CASSSLAGMSAQYF. Written as DNA, the CDR3 is TGTGCCAGCAGCTCTCTGGCAGGGATGTCGGCCCAGTACTTC.

V and J are TRBV5-1 and TRBJ2-7; TRBD2 agrees at 7 bases. Germline V lookup: CDR1 SGHRS, CDR2 YFSETQ. J gave up 5 bases and V 0 bases, and 14 bases lay outside the gene matches. The CDR3 has 17 residues. CDR3 DNA sequence: TGCGCCAGCAGCTTGGAAAGGTGGGGCGGGAGTATCGACGAGCAGTACTTC. Its translation: CASSLERWGGSIDEQYF. Variable domain in full (rest from reference TRBV5-1 and TRBJ2-7): KAGVTQTPRYLIKTRGQQVTLSCSPISGHRSVSWYQQTPGQGLQFLFEYFSETQRNKGNFPGRFSGRQFSNSRSEMNVSTLELGDSALYLCASSLERWGGSIDEQYFGPGTRLTVT.

By share of the sample, this clone is medium-sized. The rearrangement uses TRBV6-1 and TRBJ1-1, with a tentative D call TRBD1 (5 bases). This CDR3 spans 13 amino acids. V lost 9 bases, J lost 1 base, and 12 bases lay in between. Germline assignment: CDR1 MNHNS and CDR2 SASEGT. CDR3 in amino acids: CASTWDGNTEAFF. DNA for the CDR3: TGTGCCAGTACTTGGGACGGGAACACTGAAGCTTTCTTT.

This clone was seen ten or more times. The chain links TRBV5-1 to TRBJ2-7; 9 bases fit TRBD2. The CDR3 runs to 16 residues. Germline V gene data show CDR1 as SGHRS and CDR2 as YFSETQ. V lost 0 bases to trimming and J lost 1 base; unmatched junction nucleotides: 5. CDR3 residues: CASSLGASGVSYEQYF. The CDR3 coding sequence is TGCGCCAGCAGCTTGGGGGCTAGCGGGGTTTCCTACGAGCAGTACTTC.

The table lists this clone with many counts. The gene calls are TRBV28 and TRBJ2-2; D gene ambiguous. V lost 3 bases to trimming and J lost 7 bases, with 18 bases between them. Germline V lookup: CDR1 MDHEN, CDR2 SYDVKM. This CDR3 spans 16 amino acids. The CDR3 coding sequence is TGTGCCAGCAGTTTCCCACGAATCAACAACGACGGGGAGCTGTTTTTT. Translated: CASSFPRINNDGELFF.

The chain carries TRBV20-1 and TRBJ2-1, with D perhaps TRBD1 (6 bases). The CDR3 is 15 residues long. Germline V gives CDR1 DFQATT, CDR2 SNEGSKA (reference sequence). Deletions cut 0 bases from V and 10 bases from J, with 19 bases between. For the CDR3, the DNA is TGCAGTGCTAGAGACAGGGTCGGGACATTAAACGAGCAGTTCTTC. As protein: CSARDRVGTLNEQFF.

This clone was found many times. The chain recombines TRBV24-1 with TRBJ2-1; no clear D gene. The CDR3 has 16 amino acids. Germline values: CDR1 KGHDR, CDR2 SFDVKD. V lost 7 bases to trimming and J lost 0 bases, with 15 bases between them. CDR3 nucleotides: TGTGCCACCAGCTGCCCCCCAGCGAGCTCCTACAATGAGCAGTTCTTC. Translated, it gives CATSCPPASSYNEQFF.

This clone has a count of ten or more. The chain combines TRBV27 with TRBJ1-1, with 7 bases lining up with TRBD1. The CDR3 is 16 amino acids. Germline values: CDR1 MNHEY, CDR2 SMNVEV (reference sequence). V was pared by 5 bases and J by 1 base, with 10 bases of the junction left unmatched. The DNA of the CDR3 is TGTGCCAGCAGTAAGACTTGGGACAGCTCGAACACTGAAGCTTTCTTT. Translating it yields CASSKTWDSSNTEAFF.